This TCR beta chain was captured in a study of CD8+ T cells in alopecia areata (dated by TCRdb to 2017 to 2018). Some background on the complete study: The study used high-throughput TCRbeta sequencing to examine T cell clonal expansion in alopecia areata, in both the C3H/HeJ mouse model and human patients. In humans, TCRbeta sequencing was performed on scalp tissue and on sorted CD4+ and CD8+ peripheral blood T cells from healthy controls and from patients with patchy or totalis/universalis alopecia areata. Scalp clonality was compared among normal scalp (n=4), patchy alopecia areata scalp (n=8), and alopecia totalis/universalis scalp (n=8). RNA was obtained with the PAXgene miRNA kit for fixed scalp, the miRNeasy kit for PBMCs, and the RNeasy kit for mouse skin. Amplification of TCRbeta CDR3 regions was done by immunoSEQ multiplex PCR using 35 Vbeta forward primers and 13 Jbeta reverse primers. What the research found in general, with its limitations: Shared TCR sequences between patients were less evident than in mice, which may be partly attributable to HLA diversity in the patient population. Scalp TCR repertoire analysis is complicated because resident alphabeta T cells in normal human skin are also sequenced, whereas mouse skin is dominated by gammadelta T cells. Compared with normal scalp, lesional scalp had higher clonality and more expanded CD8+ clones, particularly in alopecia totalis/universalis, a pattern that suggests antigenic drive.

PBMCs were isolated by density centrifugation and stained for CD3, CD4 and CD8, and CD4+ and CD8+ T cells were sorted on a FACSAria. Unaffected controls provided scalp biopsies and blood samples. The method was the immunoSEQ multiplex PCR assay. RNA was extracted from all samples and reverse transcribed into cDNA, which served as template for TCR sequencing. First-strand cDNA was synthesized using SuperScript III with a 2:1 mix of oligo-dT and random hexamers. A synthetic immune receptor repertoire was used to assess amplification bias, and residual bias was removed computationally. The published analysis was carried out like this. Raw reads were preprocessed to remove errors, and CDR3 was defined by IMGT conventions from the conserved cysteine to phenylalanine. To get clonality, Shannon entropy was normalized by log2 of the number of productive unique TCRs and the result was subtracted from 1. Whether each scalp clone was CD4 or CD8 was inferred by checking scalp TCRbeta sequences against the CD4 and CD8 repertoires from sorted blood. This immuneACCESS table, as held by TCRdb, lists in-frame sequences with V and J called but not all clones. Of the missing ones, under half trace to an unresolved V gene in checked studies; the others have no known cause. V and J calls and clone size are those listed in that table; D and trimming were worked out from the DNA. The sample table holds 140,000 or so clones, of which about three fifths were seen once. Clones ranked in the top ten supply around 34% of the sample.

A note on this clone: Its cognate antigen has yet to be identified. Base qualities are not provided; no much larger clone lies one nucleotide away.

Germline trimming amounts to 2 bases on V and 3 bases on J, with 3 as the count of junction bases outside the gene matches. CDR1 and CDR2 are read off the germline V gene (reference sequence) as MNHEY and SMNVEV. Counted from cysteine to phenylalanine, this CDR3 has 15 amino acids. The only DNA kept is the CDR3, 45 bases in frame from the first base. Specimen: CD8+ T cells sorted from blood. This sequence originates from a human donor in good health. The V gene is TRBV27 and the J gene is TRBJ2-5, with 10 junctional bases fitting TRBD2. The CDR3 is CASSLLAGDEETQYF. The DNA reads as follows: TGTGCCAGCAGTTTACTAGCGGGAGACGAAGAGACCCAGTACTTC.